Given below is one TCR beta chain in context. Its antigen remains unidentified. This CDR3 spans 13 amino acids. CDR1 is SGHDN, CDR2 FVKESK, per germline. Trimming pared 4 bases from V and 2 bases from J, leaving 6 bases between. Sequenced by immunoSEQ multiplex PCR; TCRdb stores in-frame clones only, minus some. The sample holds roughly 9,800 clones, under 95% seen once. This entry belongs to a study of graft-versus-host responses after intestinal transplantation. Findings and limits, study-wide: Early declines in HvG clones that occurred post-transplant were associated with peak circulating GvH clone levels.

J is TRBJ2-1 and V is TRBV14; D remains ambiguous. The specimen comprised PBMCs, sampled just over 42 days after intestinal transplant. This clonotype was obtained from a human patient who received an intestinal transplant, so some T cells may come from the graft donor. The CDR3 sequence: CASSLQPYNEQFF. CDR3 in DNA: TGTGCCAGCAGCCTGCAACCCTACAATGAGCAGTTCTTC.